These 5 T cell receptor beta chains were sequenced from one sample in a study of shared clonotypes between healthy human individuals. Clones were read by immunoSEQ multiplex PCR, and TCRdb kept only the in-frame ones, dropping some. The table records roughly 320,000 clones, around 87% of them present only once. Source material: memory CD8+ T cells sorted from blood. Subset given: CD45RO+ cells pooled with CCR7-negative TemRA cells. The receptors here all came from a man between 18 and 29 years old in good health.

The chain combines TRBV27 with TRBJ1-1; TRBD1 matches 8 bases. There are 14 residues in the CDR3. Trimming took 7 bases from V and 1 from J; bases not matched to a gene: 5. In germline, CDR1 is MNHEY, CDR2 SMNVEV (reference sequence). The CDR3 region is CASTLGTGNTEAFF. In DNA, the CDR3 is TGTGCCAGCACCCTAGGGACAGGGAACACTGAAGCTTTCTTT.

The chain links TRBV9 to TRBJ2-3; TRBD2 agrees at 7 bases. From germline, CDR1 is SGDLS and CDR2 YYNGEE. V lost 3 bases and J lost 0; bases outside the gene matches: 10. CDR3 length equals 17 residues. CDR3 nucleotides: TGTGCCAGCAGCGAGCGGGACCGCGGTCGTAGCACAGATACGCAGTATTTT. Its translation is CASSERDRGRSTDTQYF.

As regards this clone: A single base is all that separates this from a far larger clone, so a read error is likely. V and J are TRBV6-6 and TRBJ2-7; D call uncertain. The CDR3 consists of 10 residues. Germline V gene lookup returns CDR1 MNHNY and CDR2 SVGAGI (reference sequence). V was pared by 5 bases and J by 3 bases, with 2 bases between. The CDR3 region is CASSDYEQYF. The CDR3 nucleotides read TGTGCCAGCAGTGACTACGAGCAGTACTTC.

CDR3 residues: CASRPGGDTGELFF. The CDR3 nucleotides read TGTGCTTCCAGGCCCGGGGGCGACACCGGGGAGCTGTTTTTT. The chain is built from TRBV28 and TRBJ2-2; D possibly uses TRBD1 or TRBD2 (6 bases each). Germline CDR1 is MDHEN and CDR2 is SYDVKM. CDR3 length: 14 residues. The complete variable domain, with remaining parts taken from reference TRBV28 and TRBJ2-2, reads DVKVTQSSRYLVKRTGEKVFLECVQDMDHENMFWYRQDPGLGLRLIYFSYDVKMKEKGDIPEGYSVSREKKERFSLILESASTNQTSMYLCASRPGGDTGELFFGEGSRLTVL.

The J gene is TRBJ1-6, the V gene TRBV7-9; a possible D gene is TRBD1 (5 bases). Germline V lookup: CDR1 SEHNR, CDR2 FQNEAQ (reference sequence). The CDR3 contains 15 residues. The ends were cut back, 1 base at V and 11 bases at J, with 15 bases in the middle. The CDR3 nucleotides are TGTGCCAGCAGCTTAGGAGGACACCATATTACACCCCTCCACTTT. Protein sequence: CASSLGGHHITPLHF.